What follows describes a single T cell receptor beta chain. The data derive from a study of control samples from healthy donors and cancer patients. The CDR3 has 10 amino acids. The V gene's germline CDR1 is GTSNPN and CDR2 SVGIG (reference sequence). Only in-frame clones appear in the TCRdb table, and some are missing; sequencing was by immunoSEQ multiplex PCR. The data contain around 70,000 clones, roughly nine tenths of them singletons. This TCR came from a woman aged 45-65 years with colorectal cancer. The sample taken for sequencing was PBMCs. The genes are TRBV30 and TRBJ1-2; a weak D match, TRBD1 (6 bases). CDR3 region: CAGGVDGYTF. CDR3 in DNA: TGTGCGGGGGGCGTTGATGGCTACACCTTC.